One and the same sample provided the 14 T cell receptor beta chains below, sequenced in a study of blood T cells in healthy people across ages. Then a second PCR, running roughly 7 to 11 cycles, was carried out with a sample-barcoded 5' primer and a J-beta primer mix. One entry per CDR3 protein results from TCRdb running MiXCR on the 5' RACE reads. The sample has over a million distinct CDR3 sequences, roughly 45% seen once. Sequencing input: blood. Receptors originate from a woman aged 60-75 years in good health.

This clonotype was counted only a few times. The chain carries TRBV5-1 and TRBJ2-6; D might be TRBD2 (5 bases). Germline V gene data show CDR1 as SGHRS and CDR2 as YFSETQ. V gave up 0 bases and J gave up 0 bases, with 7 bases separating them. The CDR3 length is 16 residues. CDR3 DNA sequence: TGCGCCAGCAGCTTGGGTGGGAGCTCTGGGGCCAACGTCCTGACTTTC. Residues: CASSLGGSSGANVLTF. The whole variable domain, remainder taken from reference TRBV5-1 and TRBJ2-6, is KAGVTQTPRYLIKTRGQQVTLSCSPISGHRSVSWYQQTPGQGLQFLFEYFSETQRNKGNFPGRFSGRQFSNSRSEMNVSTLELGDSALYLCASSLGGSSGANVLTFGAGSRLTVL.

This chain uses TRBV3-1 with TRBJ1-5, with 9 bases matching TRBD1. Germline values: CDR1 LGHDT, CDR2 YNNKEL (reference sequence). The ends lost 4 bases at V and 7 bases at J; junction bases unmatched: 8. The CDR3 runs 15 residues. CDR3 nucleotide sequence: TGTGCCAGCAGCCGAGGGACAGGGAAAGGACAGCCCCAGCATTTT. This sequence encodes CASSRGTGKGQPQHF.

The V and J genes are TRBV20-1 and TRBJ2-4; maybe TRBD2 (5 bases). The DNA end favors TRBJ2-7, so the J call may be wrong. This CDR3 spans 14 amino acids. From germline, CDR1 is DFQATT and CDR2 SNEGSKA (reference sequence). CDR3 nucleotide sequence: TGCAGTGCCTCTCCTCCAGCGGCCGCCTACGAGCAGTACTTC. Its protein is CSASPPAAAYEQYF.

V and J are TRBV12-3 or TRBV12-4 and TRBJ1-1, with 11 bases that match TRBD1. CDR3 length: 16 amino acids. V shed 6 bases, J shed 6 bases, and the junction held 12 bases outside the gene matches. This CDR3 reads CASSLGQGAQYAEAFF. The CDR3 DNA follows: TGTGCCAGCAGCCTAGGACAGGGGGCGCAGTACGCTGAAGCTTTCTTT.

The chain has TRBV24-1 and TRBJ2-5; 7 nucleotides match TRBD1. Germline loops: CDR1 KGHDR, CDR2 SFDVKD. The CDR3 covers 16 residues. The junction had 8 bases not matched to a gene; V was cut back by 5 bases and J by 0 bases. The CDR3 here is CATSGSGTEYQETQYF. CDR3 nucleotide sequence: TGTGCCACCAGTGGGTCCGGGACAGAGTACCAAGAGACCCAGTACTTC.

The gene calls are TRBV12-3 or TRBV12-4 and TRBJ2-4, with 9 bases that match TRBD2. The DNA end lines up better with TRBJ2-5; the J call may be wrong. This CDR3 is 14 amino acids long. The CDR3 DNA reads TGTGCCAGCAGTTTAGCTAGCGGGAGTGAGACCCAGTACTTC. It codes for CASSLASGSETQYF.

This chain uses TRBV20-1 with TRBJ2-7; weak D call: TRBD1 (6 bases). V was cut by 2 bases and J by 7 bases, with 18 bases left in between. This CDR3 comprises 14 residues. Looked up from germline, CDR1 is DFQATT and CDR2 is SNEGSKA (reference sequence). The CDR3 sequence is CSARTGLVGYEQYF. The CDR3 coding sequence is TGCAGTGCTAGAACAGGGTTGGTTGGCTATGAGCAGTACTTC.

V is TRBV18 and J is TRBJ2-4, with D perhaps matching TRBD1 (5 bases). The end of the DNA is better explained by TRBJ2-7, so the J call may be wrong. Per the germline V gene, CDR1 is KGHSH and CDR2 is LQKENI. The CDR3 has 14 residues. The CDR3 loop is CASSPPTDPYEQYF. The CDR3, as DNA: TGTGCCAGCTCACCACCGACAGATCCCTACGAGCAGTACTTC.

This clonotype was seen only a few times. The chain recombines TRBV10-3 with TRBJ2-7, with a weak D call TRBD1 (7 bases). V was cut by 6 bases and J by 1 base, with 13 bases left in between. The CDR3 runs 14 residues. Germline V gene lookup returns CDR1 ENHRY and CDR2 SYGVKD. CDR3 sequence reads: CAIREGTASYEQYF. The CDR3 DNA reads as TGTGCCATCAGGGAGGGGACAGCTTCCTACGAGCAGTACTTC.

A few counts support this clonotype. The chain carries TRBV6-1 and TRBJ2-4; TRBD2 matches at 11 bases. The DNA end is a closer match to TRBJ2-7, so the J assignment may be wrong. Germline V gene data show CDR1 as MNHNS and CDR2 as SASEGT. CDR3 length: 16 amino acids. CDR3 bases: TGTGCCAGCAATCCGACGGGACTAGCGGCATACTACGAGCAGTACTTC. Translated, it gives CASNPTGLAAYYEQYF.

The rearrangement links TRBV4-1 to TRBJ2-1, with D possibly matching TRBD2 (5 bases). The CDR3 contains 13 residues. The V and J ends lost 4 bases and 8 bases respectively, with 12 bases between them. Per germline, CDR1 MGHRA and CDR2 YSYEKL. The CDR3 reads CASSPWLRDEQFF. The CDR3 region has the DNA TGCGCCAGCAGCCCCTGGCTGAGGGATGAGCAGTTCTTC.

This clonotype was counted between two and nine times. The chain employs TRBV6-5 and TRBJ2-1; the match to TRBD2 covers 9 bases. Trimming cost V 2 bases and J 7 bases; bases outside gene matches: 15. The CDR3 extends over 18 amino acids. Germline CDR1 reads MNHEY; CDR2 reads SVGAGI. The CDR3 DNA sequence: TGTGCCAGCAGTTACACCTACCCCCGAGCGGGAGGTAAGAATGAGCAGTTCTTC. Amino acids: CASSYTYPRAGGKNEQFF.

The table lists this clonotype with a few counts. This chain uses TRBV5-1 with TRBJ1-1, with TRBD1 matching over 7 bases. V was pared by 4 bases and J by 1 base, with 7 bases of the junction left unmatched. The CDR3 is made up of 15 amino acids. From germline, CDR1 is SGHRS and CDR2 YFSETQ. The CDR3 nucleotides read TGCGCCAGCAGCCTGAACAGGGGAGCGAACACTGAAGCTTTCTTT. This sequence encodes CASSLNRGANTEAFF. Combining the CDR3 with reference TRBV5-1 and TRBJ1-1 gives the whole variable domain KAGVTQTPRYLIKTRGQQVTLSCSPISGHRSVSWYQQTPGQGLQFLFEYFSETQRNKGNFPGRFSGRQFSNSRSEMNVSTLELGDSALYLCASSLNRGANTEAFFGQGTRLTVV.

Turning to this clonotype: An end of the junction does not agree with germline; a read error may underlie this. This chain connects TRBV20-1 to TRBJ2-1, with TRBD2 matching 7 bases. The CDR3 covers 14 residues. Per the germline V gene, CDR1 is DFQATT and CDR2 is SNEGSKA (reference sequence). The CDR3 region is CSARGEGGGNERFF. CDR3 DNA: TGCAGTGCTAGAGGGGAGGGAGGTGGCAATGAGCGGTTCTTC.